This entry lists 32 T cell receptor beta chains sequenced from one sample in a study of T cell clonotyping in hematopoietic cell transplantation. Generated by immunoSEQ multiplex PCR, the TCRdb table keeps only in-frame clones and is missing some. The table has 15,000 to 20,000 clones, over 50% seen once; the top ten hold 10% to 15%. The sequencing here drew on PBMCs, taken 30 days after allogeneic stem cell transplant. The receptors were sampled from a male patient in his fifties who had an allogeneic stem cell transplant from an unrelated donor, so T cells may come from the graft donor. Some clones in this sample may be carry-over from other donors' samples.

The genes are TRBV29-1 and TRBJ1-1; the D is unclear. CDR1 is SQVTM, CDR2 ANQGSEA, per germline. Trimming stripped 3 bases from V and 4 bases from J, with 12 bases between. The CDR3 loop spans 13 amino acids. The CDR3: CSVDSGAGTEAFF. CDR3 coding DNA: TGCAGCGTTGACTCTGGAGCGGGCACTGAAGCTTTCTTT.

V and J are TRBV29-1 and TRBJ2-7; D possibly matches TRBD1 or TRBD2 (5 bases each). The better agreement between TRBJ2-5 and the DNA end casts doubt on the J call. Germline values: CDR1 SQVTM, CDR2 ANQGSEA. The CDR3 contains 16 residues. The CDR3 protein is CSVVGTYFESQETQYF. In DNA form, the CDR3 reads TGCAGCGTTGTTGGGACGTATTTTGAAAGCCAAGAGACCCAGTACTTC.

The V call is TRBV6-5, the J call TRBJ1-2, with TRBD1 as a possible D gene (5 bases). Germline CDR1 MNHEY, CDR2 SVGAGI. The CDR3 runs to 15 residues. With 0 bases removed from V and 4 bases from J, the gap between germline ends came to 12 bases. The CDR3 DNA reads TGTGCCAGCAGTTACTCTGGGGCAGGAGTCTATGGCTACACCTTC. Translating gives CASSYSGAGVYGYTF.

This sequence joins TRBV4-3 and TRBJ1-4; no firm D call. This CDR3 is built from 18 residues. V was pared by 0 bases and J by 0 bases, with 14 bases between. The germline V gene has CDR1 LGHNA and CDR2 YSLEER. The CDR3 coding sequence is TGCGCCAGCAGCCAAGAAGCTGACGGATTTGCAACTAATGAAAAACTGTTTTTT. This encodes CASSQEADGFATNEKLFF.

The gene calls are TRBV7-7 and TRBJ2-2; TRBD1 matches at 7 bases. Per the germline V gene, CDR1 is SSHAT and CDR2 is FNYEAQ (reference sequence). The CDR3 loop spans 13 amino acids. V shed 5 bases and J 5 bases; nucleotides not matched to a gene: 2. CDR3: CASSTQGTGELFF. CDR3 in DNA: TGTGCCAGCAGCACACAGGGGACCGGGGAGCTGTTTTTT.

V usage is TRBV27 and J usage is TRBJ2-1, with no clear D. This CDR3 spans 13 amino acids. V lost 0 bases and J 7 bases, leaving 7 bases between the germline ends. The germline V gene has CDR1 MNHEY and CDR2 SMNVEV (reference sequence). In DNA, the CDR3 is TGTGCCAGCAGTTTATCAGGTTGGAATGAGCAGTTCTTC. Residues: CASSLSGWNEQFF.

The rearrangement joins TRBV6-5 to TRBJ2-7; TRBD2 might be the D (6 bases). The CDR3 is made up of 15 amino acids. CDR1 is MNHEY, CDR2 SVGAGI, per germline. Between the trimmed V and J ends, which lost 5 bases and 5 bases, there was a span of 19 bases. The CDR3 nucleotides are TGTGCCAGCAGTACCCCCGCTCGGGGGACGGACGAGCAGTACTTC. Protein sequence: CASSTPARGTDEQYF.

V gene TRBV29-1 combines with J gene TRBJ2-3, with D possibly TRBD1 on 6 matching bases. The CDR3 runs to 13 residues. Germline V CDR1 and CDR2: SQVTM, ANQGSEA. Trimming took off 5 bases at V and 0 bases at J, with 9 bases between the two ends. CDR3 DNA: TGCAGCGTTCGGGACACTAGCACAGATACGCAGTATTTT. Translation: CSVRDTSTDTQYF.

V and J are TRBV9 and TRBJ2-3; 7 nucleotides match TRBD1. The CDR3 is 15 residues long. Trimming cost V 2 bases and J 2 bases; bases outside gene matches: 5. Germline V CDR1 and CDR2: SGDLS, YYNGEE. The CDR3 DNA reads TGTGCCAGCAGCGTCGACACAGGGGACACAGATACGCAGTATTTT. Protein product: CASSVDTGDTDTQYF.

The CDR3 is CASSEQGLANEKLFF. CDR3 DNA sequence: TGTGCCAGCAGTGAACAGGGGCTAGCTAATGAAAAACTGTTTTTT. This sequence joins TRBV6-1 and TRBJ1-4; D might be TRBD1 (6 bases). The CDR3 has 15 residues. Trimming removed 2 bases at V and 3 bases at J, with 10 bases between. Germline V gene sequence: CDR1 MNHNS, CDR2 SASEGT.

In its sample, this clone was seen once. V is TRBV30 and J is TRBJ1-2; 8 bases match TRBD1. This CDR3 region has 13 residues. After removal of 2 bases from V and 4 bases from J, the junction contained 3 bases not matched to a gene. Germline V gene lookup returns CDR1 GTSNPN and CDR2 SVGIG (reference sequence). CDR3 in DNA: TGTGCCTGGAGTCGGGACAGGCCCTATGGCTACACCTTC. It encodes CAWSRDRPYGYTF.

This sequence joins TRBV25-1 and TRBJ1-1; no firm D call. CDR1 is MGHDK and CDR2 is SYGVNS in the germline V gene. Deletions cut 4 bases from V and 1 base from J, with 13 bases between. This CDR3 has 15 residues. The CDR3 coding sequence is TGTGCCAGCAGTGCACGCGGGAGGCGGAACACTGAAGCTTTCTTT. Translating gives CASSARGRRNTEAFF. Variable domain in full (rest from reference TRBV25-1 and TRBJ1-1): EADIYQTPRYLVIGTGKKITLECSQTMGHDKMYWYQQDPGMELHLIHYSYGVNSTEKGDLSSESTVSRIRTEHFPLTLESARPSHTSQYLCASSARGRRNTEAFFGQGTRLTVV.

The V and J genes are TRBV4-1 and TRBJ2-7; TRBD1 might be the D (5 bases). V was trimmed by 2 bases and J by 3 bases, leaving 14 bases between them. The CDR3 contains 15 residues. Germline CDR1 and CDR2: MGHRA and YSYEKL. The CDR3: CASSQSQGKNYEQYF. CDR3 sequence (DNA): TGCGCCAGCAGCCAAAGCCAGGGAAAGAACTACGAGCAGTACTTC.

This clone has a handful of counts. The chain links TRBV29-1 to TRBJ2-5; 8 bases are shared with TRBD1. The germline V gene has CDR1 SQVTM and CDR2 ANQGSEA. V trimming: 3 bases; J trimming: 11 bases; junction bases outside the gene matches: 8. CDR3 length: 12 amino acids. The CDR3, as DNA: TGCAGCGTTGATGCAGGGGGCAGGGAGCAGTACTTC. Protein product: CSVDAGGREQYF.

Written as DNA, the CDR3 is TGTGCCAGTACCCGGGGGGGGCGAGAAGGCAATCAGCCCCAGCATTTT. It yields the protein CASTRGGREGNQPQHF. The rearrangement uses TRBV28 and TRBJ1-5, with D perhaps TRBD1 (6 bases). The CDR3 extends over 16 amino acids. Trimming left V 9 bases short and J 2 bases short, with 20 bases between. Per the germline V gene, CDR1 is MDHEN and CDR2 is SYDVKM. Full variable domain (missing parts from reference TRBV28 and TRBJ1-5): DVKVTQSSRYLVKRTGEKVFLECVQDMDHENMFWYRQDPGLGLRLIYFSYDVKMKEKGDIPEGYSVSREKKERFSLILESASTNQTSMYLCASTRGGREGNQPQHFGDGTRLSIL.

This clone was observed once. The J gene is TRBJ2-1, the V gene TRBV29-1, with unresolved D. Deletions cut 3 bases from V and 5 bases from J, with 11 bases between. There are 13 residues in the CDR3. CDR1 and CDR2 from the germline V gene are SQVTM and ANQGSEA. The CDR3 loop reads CSVDSAWDNEQFF. CDR3 sequence (DNA): TGCAGCGTTGACTCAGCGTGGGACAATGAGCAGTTCTTC.

With regard to this clone: A junction end diverges from the germline sequence, so it may reflect a read error. V gene TRBV30 combines with J gene TRBJ1-2; 7 bases fit TRBD1. The CDR3 contains 16 residues. Germline CDR1 is GTSNPN and CDR2 is SVGIG (reference sequence). The CDR3 nucleotides read TGTGCCTGGAGAAGGGCAGGGGGGCGAGGTAACTATGACTACACCTTC. This codes for CAWRRAGGRGNYDYTF.

Comments on this clone: One end of the junction is discordant with germline, which a read error may explain. The chain couples TRBV4-1 to TRBJ2-7; 10 bases fit TRBD1. Germline CDR1 reads MGHRA; CDR2 reads YSYEKL. The CDR3 consists of 15 residues. Here the CDR3 DNA reads TGCGCCGGCAGCCCCGGGACAGGGGAGGGCTACGAGCAGTACTTC. This encodes CAGSPGTGEGYEQYF.

The chain joins TRBV14 to TRBJ2-7; 9 nucleotides agree with TRBD1. The V gene end was trimmed by 3 bases and the J gene end by 3 bases; junction bases not matched to a gene: 0. CDR3 length equals 13 residues. Germline V gene sequence: CDR1 SGHDN, CDR2 FVKESK. Here the CDR3 DNA reads TGTGCCAGCAGCCAGGACAGGGGCTACGAGCAGTACTTC. Residues: CASSQDRGYEQYF.

V and J are TRBV30 and TRBJ2-5, with D perhaps given as TRBD1 or TRBD2 (6 bases each). CDR1 and CDR2 (germline): GTSNPN, SVGIG (reference sequence). The CDR3 totals 12 residues. Deletions cut 4 bases from V and 5 bases from J, with 11 bases between. The CDR3 DNA reads TGTGCCTGGATGGGGGGCTGGGAGACCCAGTACTTC. Amino acids: CAWMGGWETQYF.

The chain uses TRBV6-6 and TRBJ1-1; 7 bases map to TRBD1. After removal of 7 bases from V and 0 bases from J, the junction contained 5 bases not matched to a gene. Germline values: CDR1 MNHNY, CDR2 SVGAGI (reference sequence). The CDR3 has 14 amino acids. The CDR3 is CASTLGQMNTEAFF. As DNA, the CDR3 is TGTGCCAGCACTTTGGGACAGATGAACACTGAAGCTTTCTTT.

V and J are TRBV25-1 and TRBJ2-3; D is perhaps TRBD1 (6 bases). There are 15 residues in the CDR3. The V end lost 3 bases, the J end lost 2 bases, and 12 bases lay between the germline ends. Germline CDR1 MGHDK, CDR2 SYGVNS. CDR3 DNA sequence: TGTGCCAGCAGTGAGGTAGGGGGATTCACAGATACGCAGTATTTT. It encodes CASSEVGGFTDTQYF.

The chain uses TRBV5-1 and TRBJ2-5; possible D gene TRBD1, 6 bases. The tail of the sequence fits TRBJ2-7 better, so the J call may be wrong. The CDR3 has 14 residues. The V gene's germline CDR1 is SGHRS and CDR2 YFSETQ. CDR3 bases: TGCGCCAGCAGCTTATCACAGGGCTCCTACGAGCAGTACTTC. Translating it yields CASSLSQGSYEQYF.

This clone has just one count. The CDR3 nucleotides are TGTGCCAGCAGTTACTCGAATCTCGGAAACTATGGCTACACCTTC. Protein product: CASSYSNLGNYGYTF. The chain carries TRBV6-5 and TRBJ1-2; no firm D call. The CDR3 has 15 residues. Between the trimmed V and J ends, which lost 0 bases and 2 bases, there was a span of 10 bases. Germline values: CDR1 MNHEY, CDR2 SVGAGI.

This sequence joins TRBV9 and TRBJ1-2; TRBD1 matches 9 bases. The CDR3 has 14 amino acids. CDR1 and CDR2 (germline): SGDLS, YYNGEE. V lost 4 bases to trimming and J lost 7 bases; unmatched junction nucleotides: 8. CDR3 amino acids: CASSTTGGAGGYTF. Here the CDR3 DNA reads TGTGCCAGCAGCACGACAGGGGGAGCGGGTGGCTACACCTTC.

The table lists this clone with a few counts. The rearrangement joins TRBV7-2 to TRBJ2-2, with 9 bases matching TRBD2. The CDR3 is made up of 17 amino acids. Per the germline V gene, CDR1 is SGHTA and CDR2 is FQGNSA. The V and J ends lost 1 base and 3 bases, in that order; junction bases with no gene match: 6. The chain's CDR3 is CASSLEVAGGYTGELFF. DNA of the CDR3: TGTGCCAGCAGCTTAGAGGTGGCGGGGGGGTACACCGGGGAGCTGTTTTTT. The full variable domain, in which reference TRBV7-2 and TRBJ2-2 provide the parts outside the CDR3, is GAGVSQSPSNKVTEKGKDVELRCDPISGHTALYWYRQSLGQGLEFLIYFQGNSAPDKSGLPSDRFSAERTGGSVSTLTIQRTQQEDSAVYLCASSLEVAGGYTGELFFGEGSRLTVL.

This clone was counted once. V and J are TRBV27 and TRBJ2-4; D not certain. CDR3 length: 15 amino acids. The V gene lost 2 bases and the J gene lost 0 bases, with 8 bases spanning the gap. Looked up from germline, CDR1 is MNHEY and CDR2 is SMNVEV (reference sequence). The CDR3 is CASSLPDLAKNIQYF. Written as DNA, the CDR3 is TGTGCCAGCAGTTTACCGGATCTAGCCAAAAACATTCAGTACTTC.

This chain connects TRBV30 to TRBJ2-7; 7 bases are shared with TRBD2. With 5 bases clipped from V and 4 bases from J, the junction kept 11 bases outside the gene matches. The CDR3 consists of 14 residues. The germline gives CDR1 GTSNPN, CDR2 SVGIG (reference sequence). Here the CDR3 DNA reads TGTGCCTGGCGGCCTCTTGGCGGGAGTTACGAGCAGTACTTC. It codes for CAWRPLGGSYEQYF.

The chain links TRBV7-2 to TRBJ2-7; D unclear. Per germline, CDR1 SGHTA and CDR2 FQGNSA. Trimming removed 2 bases at V and 10 bases at J, with 12 bases between. This CDR3 is 12 amino acids long. CDR3 amino acids: CASSLPLLGQYF. The CDR3 DNA reads as TGTGCCAGCAGCTTACCCCTGCTCGGTCAGTACTTC.

This chain connects TRBV28 to TRBJ2-1; a weak D match, TRBD2 (5 bases). From germline, CDR1 is MDHEN and CDR2 SYDVKM. The germline V and J ends were trimmed by 2 bases and 0 bases, with 14 bases remaining between them. The CDR3 has 17 residues. In DNA, the CDR3 is TGTGCCAGCAGTTTAGTCGAGAGGGTCGGCTCCTACAATGAGCAGTTCTTC. Translating gives CASSLVERVGSYNEQFF.

This chain uses TRBV6-5 with TRBJ2-1; D unclear. This CDR3 is built from 13 residues. Trimming shortened V by 0 bases and J by 5 bases, and 5 bases separated the two germline ends. Looked up from germline, CDR1 is MNHEY and CDR2 is SVGAGI. The CDR3 reads CASSYSFDNEQFF. The CDR3 nucleotides are TGTGCCAGCAGTTACTCGTTCGACAATGAGCAGTTCTTC.

The chain combines TRBV30 with TRBJ2-7; TRBD1 might be the D (5 bases). The CDR3 has 12 amino acids. Per the germline V gene, CDR1 is GTSNPN and CDR2 is SVGIG (reference sequence). V was cut by 2 bases and J by 5 bases, with 10 bases left in between. The CDR3 here is CAWSPGIHEQYF. CDR3 DNA: TGTGCCTGGAGTCCAGGGATCCACGAGCAGTACTTC.